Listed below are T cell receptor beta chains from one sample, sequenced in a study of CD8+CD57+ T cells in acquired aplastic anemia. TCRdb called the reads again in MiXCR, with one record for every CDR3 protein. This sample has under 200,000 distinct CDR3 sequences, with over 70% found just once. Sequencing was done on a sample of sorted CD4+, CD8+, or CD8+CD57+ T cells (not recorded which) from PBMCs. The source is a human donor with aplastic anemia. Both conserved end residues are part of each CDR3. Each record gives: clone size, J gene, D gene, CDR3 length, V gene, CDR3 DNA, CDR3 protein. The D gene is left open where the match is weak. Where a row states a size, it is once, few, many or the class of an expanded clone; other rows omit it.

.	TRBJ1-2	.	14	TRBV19	TGTGCCAGTAGTACGCACAGCCGTAACTATGGCTACACCTTC	CASSTHSRNYGYTF
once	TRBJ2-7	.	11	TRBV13	TGTGCCAGCAGCCGGCCCGGCGAGCAGTACTTC	CASSRPGEQYF
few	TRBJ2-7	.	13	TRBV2	TGTGCCAGCAGTGATGAGCAATGGTACGAGCAGTACTTC	CASSDEQWYEQYF
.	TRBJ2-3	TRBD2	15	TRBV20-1	TGCAGTGCTAGTCAGGTTAGCGGGGGTGGCGATACGCAGTATTTT	CSASQVSGGGDTQYF
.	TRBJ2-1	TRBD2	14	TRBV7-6	TGTGCCAGCAGCGAGGGACTAGCGTCGGGGGCGGAGTTCTTC	CASSEGLASGAEFF
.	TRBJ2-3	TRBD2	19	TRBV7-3	TGTGCCAGCAGCTCCACCCGCCTCACTAGCGGAAGGAGCACAGATACGCAGTATTTT	CASSSTRLTSGRSTDTQYF
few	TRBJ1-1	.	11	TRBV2	TGTGCCAGCCAGGGGAGCACTGAAGCTTTCTTT	CASQGSTEAFF
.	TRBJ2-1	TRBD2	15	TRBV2	TGTGCCAGCAGGCTAGCGGGAGTCGGGTACAATGAGCAGTTCTTC	CASRLAGVGYNEQFF
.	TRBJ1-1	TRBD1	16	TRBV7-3	TGTGCCAGCAGCGTAGGACAGGGTTGGGGGAACACTGAAGCTTTCTTT	CASSVGQGWGNTEAFF
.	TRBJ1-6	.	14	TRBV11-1	TGTGCCAGCAGCTTAGCCTTACGTAATTCACCCCTCCACTTT	CASSLALRNSPLHF
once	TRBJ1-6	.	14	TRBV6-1	TGTGCCAGCAGTTCCTTGAATCCGAATTCACCCCTCCACTTT	CASSSLNPNSPLHF
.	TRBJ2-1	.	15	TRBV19	TGTGCCAGTAGTATGGGCAGGACCTCCTACAATGAGCAGTTCTTC	CASSMGRTSYNEQFF
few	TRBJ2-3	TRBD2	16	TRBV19	TGTGCCAGTAGTGAACTTAGCGGGAGGGCCGCGGATACGCAGTATTTT	CASSELSGRAADTQYF
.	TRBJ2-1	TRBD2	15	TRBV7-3	TGTGCCAGCAGCTTTCAGACTAGCCTGAACAATGAGCAGTTCTTC	CASSFQTSLNNEQFF
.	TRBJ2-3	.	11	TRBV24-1	TGTGCCACCAGTGATTTGGGGGACTGGAATTTT	CATSDLGDWNF
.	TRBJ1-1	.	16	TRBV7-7	TGTGCCAGCAGCCCTAGCCCCCTCCCAATGGCCACTGAAGCTTTCTTT	CASSPSPLPMATEAFF
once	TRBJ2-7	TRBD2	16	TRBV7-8	TGTGCCAGCAGCGTAGAGGAAAGGACTAGTGCCTACGAGCAGTACTTC	CASSVEERTSAYEQYF
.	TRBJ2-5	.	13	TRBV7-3	TGTGCCAGCAGCTTAATGGCAGGAGAGACCCAGTACTTC	CASSLMAGETQYF
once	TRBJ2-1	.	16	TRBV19	TGTGCCAGTAGCCAACCGTGGGGGAGGATGACGAATGAGCAGTTCTTC	CASSQPWGRMTNEQFF
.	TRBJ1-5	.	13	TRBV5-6	TGTGCCAGCAGCACGAGGGCCGGTCAGCCCCAGCATTTT	CASSTRAGQPQHF
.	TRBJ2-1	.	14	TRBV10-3	TGTGCCACCCAGACAGATCTCTCCTACAATGAGCAGTTCTTC	CATQTDLSYNEQFF
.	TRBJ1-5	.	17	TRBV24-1	TGTGCCACCAGTGATTTGGGGCAGAGCAAGGGCAATCAGCCCCAGCATTTT	CATSDLGQSKGNQPQHF
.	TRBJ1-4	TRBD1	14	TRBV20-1	TGCAGTGCCACCCTCGGGACAGGGGGCGAAAAACTGTTTTTT	CSATLGTGGEKLFF
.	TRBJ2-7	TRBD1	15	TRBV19	TGTGCCAGTACCAAACAACAGGGGTCCTACTACGAGCAGTACTTC	CASTKQQGSYYEQYF
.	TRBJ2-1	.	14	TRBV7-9	TGTGCCGCCAATGGACAAGCCCTTTACAATGAGCAGTTCTTC	CAANGQALYNEQFF
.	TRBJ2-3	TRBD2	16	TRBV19	TGTGCCAGTAGTATTTTAGCGGGGGGCCGCACAGATACGCAGTATTTT	CASSILAGGRTDTQYF
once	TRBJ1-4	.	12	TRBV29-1	TGCAGCGTTGGAACGGTAGATGAAAAACTGTTTTTT	CSVGTVDEKLFF
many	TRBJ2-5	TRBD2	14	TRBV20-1	TGCAGTGCTAAAAGCGGGGGGGCGGGGGAGACCCAGTACTTC	CSAKSGGAGETQYF
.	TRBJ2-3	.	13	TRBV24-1	TGTGCCACCAGTGGGTCTCTTACAGATACGCAGTATTTT	CATSGSLTDTQYF
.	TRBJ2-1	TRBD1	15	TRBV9	TGTGCCAGCAGCGCCTCAGGACAGGGGTATAATGAGCAGTTCTTC	CASSASGQGYNEQFF
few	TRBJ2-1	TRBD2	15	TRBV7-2	TGTGCCAGCAGCTTAGTACTAGCGGGAGGGCCTGAGCAGTTCTTC	CASSLVLAGGPEQFF